This is a list of T cell receptor beta chains from one sample in a study of beta chain features in type 1 diabetes. Assay: immunoSEQ multiplex PCR; the TCRdb copy retains only in-frame clones and omits some. The sample has some 660,000 clones; more than 12% are singletons. The material sequenced was naive CD4+ T cells from blood. These receptors came from a man aged 18 to 30 with type 1 diabetes. Both conserved end residues are part of each CDR3. Each record gives: V gene, J gene, D gene, clone size, CDR3 protein, CDR3 DNA. D genes are given only for firm matches. Size values are once, few and many counts, or a class for expanded clones, and some rows have none.

>TRBV29-1|TRBJ2-7|TRBD1|few
CSGSNYRGALGEQYF
TGCAGCGGATCGAACTACAGGGGGGCTTTAGGCGAGCAGTACTTC
>TRBV19|TRBJ1-1|TRBD1|.
CASSLDRSNTEAFF
TGTGCCAGTAGTCTGGACAGGTCGAACACTGAAGCTTTCTTT
>TRBV30|TRBJ2-7|TRBD1|.
CAWNVGGSIYEQYF
TGTGCCTGGAACGTAGGGGGCAGTATCTACGAGCAGTACTTC
>TRBV7-9|TRBJ1-2|TRBD1|few
CASSARQGGYGYTF
TGTGCCAGCAGCGCCCGACAGGGCGGCTATGGCTACACCTTC
>TRBV5-6|TRBJ1-5|.|.
CASSLMSYSNQPQHF
TGTGCCAGCAGCTTGATGTCATATAGCAATCAGCCCCAGCATTTT
>TRBV7-6|TRBJ2-2|TRBD2|few
CASSSREGTGELFF
TGTGCCAGCAGCTCCAGGGAGGGCACCGGGGAGCTGTTTTTT
>TRBV30|TRBJ1-2|.|.
CAWSKGPGGYTF
TGTGCCTGGAGTAAGGGGCCAGGTGGCTACACCTTC
>TRBV29-1|TRBJ1-3|.|few
CSVKGSGNTIYF
TGCAGCGTTAAAGGGTCGGGAAACACCATATATTTT
>TRBV28|TRBJ2-7|TRBD1|few
CASSLSGTGGFEQYF
TGTGCCAGCAGTCTCTCCGGGACAGGGGGCTTCGAGCAGTACTTC
>TRBV15|TRBJ1-1|.|.
CATSRFDRPTLNTEAFF
TGTGCCACCAGCAGGTTCGACAGGCCCACCCTTAACACTGAAGCTTTCTTT
>TRBV10-2|TRBJ1-1|.|.
CASRDRPGTENTEAFF
TGCGCCAGCAGGGATCGCCCCGGGACTGAGAACACTGAAGCTTTCTTT
>TRBV28|TRBJ2-3|.|few
CASNDPRDTQYF
TGTGCCAGCAATGACCCGAGGGATACGCAGTATTTT
>TRBV27|TRBJ2-3|.|.
CASSTQRDYSDTQYF
TGTGCCAGCAGTACGCAACGGGATTACTCGGATACGCAGTATTTT
>TRBV7-3|TRBJ2-3|.|.
CASSLWDGLTDTQYF
TGTGCCAGCAGCTTATGGGACGGCCTGACAGATACGCAGTATTTT
>TRBV25-1|TRBJ1-1|TRBD1|.
CASTHAGGTEAFF
TGTGCCAGCACCCACGCAGGGGGCACTGAAGCTTTCTTT
>TRBV29-1|TRBJ1-1|TRBD1|few
CSAGGQTNTEAFF
TGCAGCGCTGGGGGACAGACAAACACTGAAGCTTTCTTT
>TRBV18|TRBJ1-5|.|.
CASSPMGNQPQHF
TGTGCCAGCTCACCAATGGGTAATCAGCCCCAGCATTTT
>TRBV4-1|TRBJ2-2|TRBD2|few
CASSQHSGMNTGELFF
TGCGCCAGCAGCCAACATAGCGGGATGAACACCGGGGAGCTGTTTTTT
>TRBV14|TRBJ2-6|TRBD1|.
CASSQDRDRASVLTF
TGTGCCAGCAGCCAAGATCGAGACAGGGCGTCCGTCCTGACTTTC
>TRBV29-1|TRBJ2-5|TRBD1|few
CSVRGTGWETQYF
TGCAGCGTTAGGGGGACAGGGTGGGAGACCCAGTACTTC
>TRBV5-4|TRBJ2-4|.|few
CASSQERTAPEYF
TGTGCCAGCAGCCAAGAAAGGACGGCACCTGAGTACTTC
>TRBV6-5|TRBJ1-3|.|.
CASSRTETRNTIYF
TGTGCCAGCAGTCGGACGGAGACTAGAAACACCATATATTTT
>TRBV30|TRBJ1-2|.|once
CAWSPLRGGSGYTF
TGTGCCTGGAGCCCCCTACGAGGGGGGAGTGGCTACACCTTC
>TRBV5-8|TRBJ2-7|TRBD2|few
CASSTLAGAYEQYF
TGTGCCAGCAGCACACTAGCGGGGGCCTACGAGCAGTACTTC
>TRBV5-1|TRBJ2-7|.|.
CASSLGQSRSEQYF
TGCGCCAGCAGCTTGGGACAGTCTCGAAGCGAGCAGTACTTC
>TRBV30|TRBJ2-1|TRBD1|.
CAWSGDSYNEQFF
TGTGCCTGGAGTGGGGACAGCTACAATGAGCAGTTCTTC
>TRBV6-6|TRBJ1-4|.|.
CASSQWRGGANEKLFF
TGTGCCAGCAGCCAATGGAGAGGAGGCGCTAATGAAAAACTGTTTTTT
>TRBV2|TRBJ2-5|TRBD2|few
CASNLLAGGLETQYF
TGTGCCAGCAATCTTCTCGCGGGGGGGCTAGAGACCCAGTACTTC
>TRBV5-1|TRBJ2-1|.|.
CASRIGTLNNEQFF
TGCGCCAGCAGAATCGGGACACTTAACAATGAGCAGTTCTTC
>TRBV18|TRBJ2-1|.|.
CASSPRQDEQFF
TGTGCCAGCTCACCACGGCAGGATGAGCAGTTCTTC
>TRBV6-4|TRBJ1-5|.|.
CASSDGRNQPQHF
TGTGCCAGCAGTGACGGTCGGAATCAGCCCCAGCATTTT
>TRBV19|TRBJ2-7|.|.
CASSGDSYEQYF
TGTGCCAGTAGTGGTGACTCCTACGAGCAGTACTTC
>TRBV6-6|TRBJ2-1|.|.
CAISASGNEQFF
TGTGCCATCTCCGCCTCGGGGAATGAGCAGTTCTTC
>TRBV6-1|TRBJ1-2|TRBD1|few
CASSEAGQGARYGYTF
TGTGCCAGCAGTGAAGCGGGACAGGGGGCGCGCTATGGCTACACCTTC
>TRBV29-1|TRBJ2-2|.|few
CSVGRGTNTGELFF
TGCAGCGTTGGCCGGGGGACCAACACCGGGGAGCTGTTTTTT
>TRBV2|TRBJ1-2|TRBD1|once
CASRQTGVVFGYTF
TGTGCCAGCAGGCAGACAGGGGTAGTTTTCGGCTACACCTTC
>TRBV9|TRBJ1-2|TRBD1|.
CASSVVPGGDYGYTF
TGTGCCAGCAGCGTAGTTCCAGGGGGTGACTATGGCTACACCTTC
>TRBV18|TRBJ2-3|.|.
CASSPRQGGADTQYF
TGTGCCAGCTCACCACGACAGGGCGGGGCAGATACGCAGTATTTT
>TRBV15|TRBJ2-5|.|few
CATSRVADTWETQYF
TGTGCCACCAGCAGAGTCGCGGACACCTGGGAGACCCAGTACTTC
>TRBV2|TRBJ1-2|.|.
CASTAQNYGYTF
TGTGCCAGCACGGCGCAGAACTATGGCTACACCTTC
>TRBV6-1|TRBJ2-1|.|.
CASSYTGEQFF
TGTGCCAGCAGTTACACCGGGGAGCAGTTCTTC
>TRBV7-2|TRBJ1-1|.|.
CASSLGRQNTEAFF
TGTGCCAGCAGCTTAGGACGGCAGAACACTGAAGCTTTCTTT
>TRBV25-1|TRBJ1-1|TRBD1|few
CASSERQGVNRF
TGTGCCAGCAGTGAACGACAGGGTGTTAATAGGTTT
>TRBV25-1|TRBJ1-6|TRBD1|few
CASSAATGGSSPLHF
TGTGCCAGCAGTGCCGCGACAGGGGGATCTTCACCCCTCCACTTT
>TRBV4-2|TRBJ2-7|TRBD1|.
CASSQDFTDRESTYEQYF
TGTGCCAGCAGCCAAGATTTCACAGACAGGGAATCAACCTACGAGCAGTACTTC
>TRBV5-1|TRBJ2-1|.|.
CASSFIPGDEQFF
TGCGCCAGCAGCTTTATCCCGGGCGATGAGCAGTTCTTC
>TRBV7-2|TRBJ2-7|TRBD2|.
CASRTSASYEQYF
TGTGCGTCGAGGACTAGCGCCTCCTACGAGCAGTACTTC
>TRBV30|TRBJ2-4|.|.
CAWSLRGAKNIQYF
TGTGCCTGGAGCCTCCGGGGAGCCAAAAACATTCAGTACTTC
>TRBV30|TRBJ1-2|.|few
CAWVQGGGRGYTF
TGTGCCTGGGTACAAGGAGGGGGACGGGGCTACACCTTC
>TRBV28|TRBJ1-1|TRBD1|few
CASSSPGRGNEAFF
TGTGCCAGCAGTTCCCCCGGCAGGGGGAACGAAGCTTTCTTT
>TRBV5-1|TRBJ1-6|.|few
CASSFTRGRLDSPLHF
TGCGCCAGCAGCTTTACCAGGGGTCGTCTGGATTCACCCCTCCACTTT
>TRBV25-1|TRBJ2-3|.|few
CASSETFPTDTQYF
TGTGCCAGCAGTGAGACCTTCCCCACAGATACGCAGTATTTT
>TRBV19|TRBJ1-1|.|.
CASSMQVNTEAFF
TGTGCCAGTAGTATGCAGGTGAACACTGAAGCTTTCTTT